These 21 T cell receptor beta chains share one sample of origin, sequenced in a study of blood T cell repertoires in COVID-19. Repertoires were generated with immunoSEQ multiplex PCR, while TCRdb's copy carries only in-frame clones and drops some. The sample has around 130,000 clones; approximately 88% are singletons. The sequenced sample consisted of peripheral blood. All receptors come from a woman aged 80 or over with acute or convalescent COVID-19.

J is TRBJ1-4 and V is TRBV27, with D possibly being TRBD1 (5 bases). The germline V gene has CDR1 MNHEY and CDR2 SMNVEV (reference sequence). CDR3 length: 15 residues. Trimming took off 3 bases at V and 2 bases at J, with 10 bases between the two ends. The CDR3 sequence is CASSFGGITNEKLFF. CDR3 coding DNA: TGTGCCAGCAGTTTTGGGGGGATCACTAATGAAAAACTGTTTTTT. Full variable domain (remainder filled in from reference TRBV27 and TRBJ1-4): EAQVTQNPRYLITVTGKKLTVTCSQNMNHEYMSWYRQDPGLGLRQIYYSMNVEVTDKGDVPEGYKVSRKEKRNFPLILESPSPNQTSLYFCASSFGGITNEKLFFGSGTQLSVL.

For this clone: The sample carries other DNA sequences with the same CDR3. The V call is TRBV11-2, the J call TRBJ2-7; 15 nucleotides agree with TRBD2. The V gene's germline CDR1 is SGHAT and CDR2 FQNNGV. The ends lost 3 bases at V and 4 bases at J; junction bases unmatched: 1. The CDR3 contains 15 residues. CDR3 DNA sequence: TGTGCCAGCAGCTTGGGACTAGCGGGAGGATACGAGCAGTACTTC. Its translation: CASSLGLAGGYEQYF.

This sequence joins TRBV3-1 (or the pseudogene TRBV3-2) and TRBJ2-1; 9 bases match TRBD2. Per the germline V gene, CDR1 is LGHDT and CDR2 is YNNKEL (reference sequence). CDR3 length: 16 amino acids. Trimming removed 4 bases from V and 0 bases from J; junction bases left unmatched: 4. CDR3 loop: CASSPVSGSSYNEQFF. The CDR3 region has the DNA TGTGCCAGCAGCCCAGTTAGCGGGAGCTCCTACAATGAGCAGTTCTTC.

The CDR3 here is CASSIHSDRGDGYTF. As DNA, the CDR3 is TGTGCCAGTAGTATTCATTCGGACAGGGGTGATGGCTACACCTTC. The chain recombines TRBV19 with TRBJ1-2; TRBD1 aligns across 9 bases. The V gene's germline CDR1 is LNHDA and CDR2 SQIVND (reference sequence). This CDR3 region has 15 residues. V lost 3 bases to trimming and J lost 6 bases; unmatched junction nucleotides: 8.

J is TRBJ1-5 and V is TRBV6-6; perhaps TRBD1 as D (5 bases). Germline V CDR1 and CDR2: MNHNY, SVGAGI (reference sequence). V was trimmed by 5 bases and J by 4 bases, leaving 12 bases between them. The length of the CDR3 is 14 residues. Written as DNA, the CDR3 is TGTGCCAGCAGTCCCGACAGCGCGAATCAGCCCCAGCATTTT. The encoded protein is CASSPDSANQPQHF.

This chain joins TRBV5-4 and TRBJ2-7; 12 nucleotides agree with TRBD2. Germline lookup yields CDR1 SGHNT and CDR2 YYREEE (reference sequence). This CDR3 is 15 amino acids long. V shed 4 bases and J 3 bases; nucleotides not matched to a gene: 5. The CDR3 loop reads CASSQGLAGYYEQYF. The CDR3 DNA sequence: TGTGCCAGCAGCCAGGGACTAGCGGGTTACTACGAGCAGTACTTC.

The sample holds one count of this clone. The CDR3 region has the DNA TGTGCCAGCAGCCTACACAGGGGTAGTGGTGAAAAACTGTTTTTT. Translated: CASSLHRGSGEKLFF. The chain has TRBV2 and TRBJ1-4, with TRBD1 matching 7 bases. There are 15 residues in the CDR3. From germline, CDR1 is SNHLY and CDR2 FYNNEI. V was clipped by 6 bases and J by 7 bases; unmatched bases: 11.

The chain recombines TRBV5-1 with TRBJ1-4, with D tentatively TRBD1 (6 bases). Germline V gene sequence: CDR1 SGHRS, CDR2 YFSETQ. Trimming pared 1 base from V and 5 bases from J, leaving 12 bases between. The CDR3 is 15 residues long. The CDR3 bases are TGCGCCAGCAGCTTGATTTCAGGGGTAAATGAAAAACTGTTTTTT. Amino acids: CASSLISGVNEKLFF. Supplemented by reference TRBV5-1 and TRBJ1-4, the full variable domain reads KAGVTQTPRYLIKTRGQQVTLSCSPISGHRSVSWYQQTPGQGLQFLFEYFSETQRNKGNFPGRFSGRQFSNSRSEMNVSTLELGDSALYLCASSLISGVNEKLFFGSGTQLSVL.

This clone was seen only once. V gene TRBV5-6 combines with J gene TRBJ1-1; D not resolved. Trimming shortened V by 1 base and J by 8 bases, and 15 bases separated the two germline ends. The germline CDR1 and CDR2 sequences are SGHDT and YYEEEE. The CDR3 is 14 residues long. The DNA of the CDR3 is TGTGCCAGCAGCTTGTCAGCCAACCCGGAGGAAGCTTTCTTT. It specifies CASSLSANPEEAFF.

This sequence joins TRBV6-2 or TRBV6-3 and TRBJ1-1; D gene ambiguous. This CDR3 has 15 amino acids. Trimming took off 2 bases at V and 1 base at J, with 11 bases between the two ends. The germline CDR1 and CDR2 sequences are MNHEY and SVGEGT. This chain's CDR3 is CASSYPGSRNTEAFF. The CDR3 nucleotides are TGTGCCAGCAGTTACCCGGGATCTCGGAACACTGAAGCTTTCTTT.

This chain links TRBV6-5 with TRBJ1-2; D perhaps matches TRBD1 (6 bases). This CDR3 is built from 13 residues. Trimming cost V 0 bases and J 5 bases, with 7 bases left between them. Germline loops: CDR1 MNHEY, CDR2 SVGAGI. The CDR3 is CASSYSTGYGYTF. The CDR3 nucleotides are TGTGCCAGCAGTTACTCGACAGGTTATGGCTACACCTTC.

The chain couples TRBV5-1 to TRBJ1-2, with D possibly TRBD1 on 5 matching bases. The CDR3 covers 12 residues. The germline V gene has CDR1 SGHRS and CDR2 YFSETQ. V lost 4 bases and J lost 8, with 12 bases in between. Here the CDR3 reads CASSPGGRGYTF. The CDR3 coding sequence is TGCGCCAGCAGCCCGGGGGGGAGAGGCTACACCTTC.

In this sample, this clone turned up a few times. This chain uses TRBV6-5 with TRBJ1-1; D gene uncertain. The CDR3 is made up of 15 amino acids. Trimming stripped 0 bases from V and 4 bases from J, with 12 bases between. Germline loops: CDR1 MNHEY, CDR2 SVGAGI. The CDR3 region has the DNA TGTGCCAGCAGTTACTCGCTTTTTGTGGCCACTGAAGCTTTCTTT. Its protein product is CASSYSLFVATEAFF.

This chain links TRBV7-2 with TRBJ2-2; a weak D match, TRBD1 (7 bases). This CDR3 contains 16 residues. The germline V and J ends were trimmed by 1 base and 5 bases, with 14 bases remaining between them. Germline CDR1 SGHTA, CDR2 FQGNSA. CDR3 protein: CASSLVGQGGTGELFF. DNA of the CDR3: TGTGCCAGCAGCTTAGTAGGGCAGGGGGGAACCGGGGAGCTGTTTTTT.

V is TRBV3-1 (or the pseudogene TRBV3-2) and J is TRBJ1-6; D might be TRBD1 (6 bases). Germline-derived CDR1 and CDR2 are LGHDT and YNNKEL (reference sequence). Trimming stripped 6 bases from V and 7 bases from J, with 10 bases between. CDR3 length: 13 amino acids. The CDR3 reads CASRRTGNSPLHF. CDR3 bases: TGTGCCAGCAGGCGAACAGGGAATTCACCCCTCCACTTT.

The rearrangement joins TRBV6-5 to TRBJ2-2; possible D gene TRBD1, 6 bases. Germline-derived CDR1 and CDR2 are MNHEY and SVGAGI. The CDR3 contains 15 residues. The V end was cut by 9 bases, the J end by 0 bases, with 14 bases between. As DNA, the CDR3 is TGTGCCAGTCAGGGGAACAACGCGAACACCGGGGAGCTGTTTTTT. Protein product: CASQGNNANTGELFF.

This clone was recorded a few times. The chain is built from TRBV7-8 and TRBJ2-2, with a tentative D call TRBD2 (5 bases). The CDR3 has 19 residues. Trimming removed 1 base from V and 1 base from J, with 19 bases in between. The germline V gene has CDR1 SGHVS and CDR2 FQNEAQ. For the CDR3, the DNA is TGTGCCAGCAGCTTAGGGCCTCGAGCGGCGCTCCTGAACACCGGGGAGCTGTTTTTT. This encodes CASSLGPRAALLNTGELFF.

The chain has TRBV6-2 or TRBV6-3 and TRBJ2-1; 11 nucleotides match TRBD2. Per germline, CDR1 MNHEY and CDR2 SVGEGT. Germline trimming cut 2 bases from V and 0 bases from J; bases unmatched to any gene: 6. The CDR3 length is 18 residues. In DNA form, the CDR3 reads TGTGCCAGCAGTTACCCTAGCGGGAGGTATAACTCCTACAATGAGCAGTTCTTC. Translated: CASSYPSGRYNSYNEQFF.

In nucleotides, the CDR3 is TGTGCCAGTCGAGCGGGGGTTCTTAATGAAAAACTGTTTTTT. As protein: CASRAGVLNEKLFF. The V gene is TRBV25-1, the J gene TRBJ1-4; D may be TRBD1 (5 bases). The germline gives CDR1 MGHDK, CDR2 SYGVNS. This CDR3 contains 14 residues. V lost 9 bases and J lost 4, with 15 bases in between.

Only a few counts were recorded for this clone. The chain has TRBV7-2 and TRBJ1-4, with D possibly matching TRBD1 (5 bases). Trimming left V 1 base short and J 0 bases short, with 15 bases between. The germline CDR1 and CDR2 sequences are SGHTA and FQGNSA. The CDR3 totals 18 residues. This CDR3 reads CASSLVQRGIATNEKLFF. CDR3 coding DNA: TGTGCCAGCAGCTTAGTACAGCGGGGGATCGCAACTAATGAAAAACTGTTTTTT.

This sequence joins TRBV7-2 and TRBJ2-5; 7 bases agree with TRBD2. Germline loops: CDR1 SGHTA, CDR2 FQGNSA. Unmatched junction bases numbered 7, after V lost 5 bases and J lost 7 bases. The CDR3 contains 13 residues. The CDR3 sequence is CASSAGVSGTQYF. The CDR3 DNA reads TGTGCCAGCAGCGCGGGAGTTTCAGGGACCCAGTACTTC.